This TCR beta chain was recovered during a study of T-cell memory formation after mild COVID-19. From germline, CDR1 is DFQATT and CDR2 SNEGSKA (reference sequence). V shed 6 bases, J shed 4 bases, and the junction held 5 bases outside the gene matches. The CDR3 sequence is 12 residues long. For this clonotype: Its antigen is currently unknown.

Study-level findings and limits: The study found contracting CD4+ clones mainly in CM and EM and contracting CD8+ clones in EMRA. Detection of some responders pre-infection suggested pre-existing cross-reactive memory T cells participated. Clones that contracted from day 15 to 85 had balanced CD4/CD8; later expanders were CD4+ biased.

Constant-segment primers served in 5'RACE that generated TCR alpha and TCR beta cDNA libraries bearing sample barcodes and UMIs. TCRdb re-called the 5' RACE reads with MiXCR, one entry per CDR3 protein. The sample includes 280,000 or so distinct CDR3 sequences, roughly 18% of them seen just once. The chain has TRBV20-1 and TRBJ2-7; 8 bases align to TRBD1. What was sequenced was PBMCs or a T cell subset sorted from them (not recorded which). This clonotype originated in a man younger than 35 who had mild COVID-19 (a few samples of this study predate the infection). Cell type and time point are not known. CDR3 loop: CSAADRGYEQYF. The CDR3 DNA reads TGCAGTGCAGCAGACAGGGGTTACGAGCAGTACTTC.